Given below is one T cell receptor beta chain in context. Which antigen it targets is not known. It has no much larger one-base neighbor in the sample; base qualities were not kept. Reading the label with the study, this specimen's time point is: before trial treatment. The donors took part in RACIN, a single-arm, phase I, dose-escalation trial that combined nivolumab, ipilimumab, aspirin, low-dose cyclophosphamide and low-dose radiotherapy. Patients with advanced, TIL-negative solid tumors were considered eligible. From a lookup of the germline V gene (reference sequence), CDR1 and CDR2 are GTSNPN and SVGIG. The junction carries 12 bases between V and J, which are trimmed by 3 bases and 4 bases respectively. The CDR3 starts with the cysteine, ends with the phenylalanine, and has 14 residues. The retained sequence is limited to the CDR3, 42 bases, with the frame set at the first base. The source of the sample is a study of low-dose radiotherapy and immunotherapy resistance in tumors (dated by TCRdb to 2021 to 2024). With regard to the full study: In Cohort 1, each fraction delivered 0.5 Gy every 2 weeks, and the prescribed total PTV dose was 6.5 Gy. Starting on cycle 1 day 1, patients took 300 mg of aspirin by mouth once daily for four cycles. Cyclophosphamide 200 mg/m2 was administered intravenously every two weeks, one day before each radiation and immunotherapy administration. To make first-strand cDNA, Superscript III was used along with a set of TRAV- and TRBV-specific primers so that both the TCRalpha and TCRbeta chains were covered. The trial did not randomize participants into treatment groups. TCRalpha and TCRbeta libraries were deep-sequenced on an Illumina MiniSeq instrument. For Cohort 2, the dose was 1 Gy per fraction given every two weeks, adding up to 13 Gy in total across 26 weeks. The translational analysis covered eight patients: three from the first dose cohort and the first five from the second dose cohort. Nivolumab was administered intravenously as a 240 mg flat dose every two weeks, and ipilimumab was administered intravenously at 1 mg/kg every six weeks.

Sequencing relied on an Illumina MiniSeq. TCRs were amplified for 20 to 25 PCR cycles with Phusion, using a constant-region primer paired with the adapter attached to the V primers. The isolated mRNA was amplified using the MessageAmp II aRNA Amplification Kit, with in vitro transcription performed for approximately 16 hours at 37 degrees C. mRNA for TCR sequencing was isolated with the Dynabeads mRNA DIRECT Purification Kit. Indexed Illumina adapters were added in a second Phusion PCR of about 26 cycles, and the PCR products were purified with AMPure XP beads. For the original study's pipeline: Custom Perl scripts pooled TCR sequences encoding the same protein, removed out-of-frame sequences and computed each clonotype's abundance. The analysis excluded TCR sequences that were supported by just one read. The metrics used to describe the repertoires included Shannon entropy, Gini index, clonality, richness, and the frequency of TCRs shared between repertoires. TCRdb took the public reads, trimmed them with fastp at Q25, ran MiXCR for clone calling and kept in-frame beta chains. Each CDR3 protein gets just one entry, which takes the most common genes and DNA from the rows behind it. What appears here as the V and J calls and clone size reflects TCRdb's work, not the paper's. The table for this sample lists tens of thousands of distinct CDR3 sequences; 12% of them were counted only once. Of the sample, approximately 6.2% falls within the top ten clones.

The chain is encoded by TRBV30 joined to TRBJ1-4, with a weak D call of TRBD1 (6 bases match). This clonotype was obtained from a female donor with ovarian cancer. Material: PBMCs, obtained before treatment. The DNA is TGTGCCTGGAGCCTAGGGGGGAGTAATGAAAAACTGTTTTTT. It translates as CAWSLGGSNEKLFF.